This T cell receptor (beta chain) is drawn from a study of T cell responses to AZD1222 COVID-19 vaccine. The overall study: Second-dose timings of about 4 or about 12 weeks were pooled.

Points from the study as a whole: Clonal diversity was possibly underestimated, and the donors were mostly white British, with more females. Unmutated regions of variants are reportedly targeted by nearly half of spike-specific TCRs. With two AZD1222 doses given, Spike-specific TCR breadth and depth both rose.

Concerning this clone: Its antigen is not identified.

The protocol was immunoSEQ multiplex PCR, while the TCRdb copy is restricted to in-frame clones and leaves out a portion. Among about 190,000 clones listed, roughly 93% were seen once. The TCR sequence derives from an adult in good health. Sequences were derived from peripheral blood, sampled on day 0 of AZD1222 vaccination.

Here the CDR3 reads CASRRGTNTQYF. CDR3 coding DNA: TGTGCCAGCAGGCGCGGAACAAATACGCAGTATTTT. The chain is built from TRBV7-2 and TRBJ2-3; D gene uncertain. The ends were cut back, 6 bases at V and 7 bases at J, with 11 bases in the middle. Germline V gene sequence: CDR1 SGHTA, CDR2 FQGNSA. The CDR3 extends over 12 amino acids. Together with reference TRBV7-2 and TRBJ2-3, the CDR3 gives the full variable domain: GAGVSQSPSNKVTEKGKDVELRCDPISGHTALYWYRQSLGQGLEFLIYFQGNSAPDKSGLPSDRFSAERTGGSVSTLTIQRTQQEDSAVYLCASRRGTNTQYFGPGTRLTVL.